This is a list of T cell receptor beta chains from one sample in a study of molecular identifiers for immune sequencing clone quantification. TCRdb ran MiXCR on the PCR reads and lists one entry per CDR3 protein. The repertoire holds 60,000 to 70,000 distinct CDR3 sequences, with less than 20% as singletons. The sequenced sample was naive CD8+ T cells from blood, with Jurkat cell RNA spiked in. These receptors were collected from a human donor in good health. Some libraries in this study had Jurkat cell RNA spiked in. Both conserved end residues are part of each CDR3. A D gene is named only where the DNA matches it firmly. Rows may omit the clone size; those that give it use once, few, many or a size class.

D gene: NA; clone size: many; J gene: TRBJ2-2; V gene: TRBV12-3/TRBV12-4; CDR3 protein: CASSLMRTLNTGELFF; CDR3 DNA: TGTGCCAGCAGTTTAATGCGGACTTTGAACACCGGGGAGCTGTTTTTT
D gene: NA; clone size: NA; J gene: TRBJ1-1; V gene: TRBV14; CDR3 protein: CTSSQIAGTEAFF; CDR3 DNA: TGTACCAGCAGCCAAATAGCTGGGACTGAAGCTTTCTTT
D gene: NA; clone size: many; J gene: TRBJ2-2; V gene: TRBV24-1; CDR3 protein: CATSDLEGDNTGELFF; CDR3 DNA: TGTGCCACCAGTGATTTGGAGGGAGACAACACCGGGGAGCTGTTTTTT
D gene: NA; clone size: NA; J gene: TRBJ2-7; V gene: TRBV19; CDR3 protein: CASSIGPGRSSYEQYF; CDR3 DNA: TGTGCCAGTAGTATAGGGCCGGGACGGAGCTCCTACGAGCAGTACTTC
D gene: TRBD2; clone size: many; J gene: TRBJ2-7; V gene: TRBV5-6; CDR3 protein: CASSSGEVGLAAYEQYF; CDR3 DNA: TGTGCCAGCAGCTCCGGTGAGGTAGGACTAGCGGCCTACGAGCAGTACTTC
D gene: TRBD2; clone size: few; J gene: TRBJ2-1; V gene: TRBV13; CDR3 protein: CASSSRTSGRYSSYNEQFF; CDR3 DNA: TGTGCCAGCAGCTCCCGGACTAGCGGGAGGTACAGCTCCTACAATGAGCAGTTCTTC
D gene: TRBD2; clone size: many; J gene: TRBJ2-5; V gene: TRBV28; CDR3 protein: CASSEPLAGVAGRETQYF; CDR3 DNA: TGTGCCAGCAGTGAACCCTTAGCGGGAGTAGCGGGGCGTGAGACCCAGTACTTC
D gene: NA; clone size: NA; J gene: TRBJ1-1; V gene: TRBV6-1; CDR3 protein: CASSSLGAEAFF; CDR3 DNA: TGTGCCAGCAGTTCTTTGGGGGCTGAAGCTTTCTTT
D gene: NA; clone size: NA; J gene: TRBJ1-2; V gene: TRBV7-9; CDR3 protein: CASSLVDSNYGYTF; CDR3 DNA: TGTGCCAGCAGCTTAGTGGACAGTAACTATGGCTACACCTTC
D gene: NA; clone size: many; J gene: TRBJ2-5; V gene: TRBV7-6; CDR3 protein: CASSQLVSSEETQYF; CDR3 DNA: TGTGCCAGCAGCCAGCTGGTTTCGTCCGAGGAGACCCAGTACTTC
D gene: NA; clone size: few; J gene: TRBJ1-1; V gene: TRBV5-6; CDR3 protein: CASSLDIQGNTEAFF; CDR3 DNA: TGTGCCAGCAGCTTGGACATCCAGGGGAACACTGAAGCTTTCTTT